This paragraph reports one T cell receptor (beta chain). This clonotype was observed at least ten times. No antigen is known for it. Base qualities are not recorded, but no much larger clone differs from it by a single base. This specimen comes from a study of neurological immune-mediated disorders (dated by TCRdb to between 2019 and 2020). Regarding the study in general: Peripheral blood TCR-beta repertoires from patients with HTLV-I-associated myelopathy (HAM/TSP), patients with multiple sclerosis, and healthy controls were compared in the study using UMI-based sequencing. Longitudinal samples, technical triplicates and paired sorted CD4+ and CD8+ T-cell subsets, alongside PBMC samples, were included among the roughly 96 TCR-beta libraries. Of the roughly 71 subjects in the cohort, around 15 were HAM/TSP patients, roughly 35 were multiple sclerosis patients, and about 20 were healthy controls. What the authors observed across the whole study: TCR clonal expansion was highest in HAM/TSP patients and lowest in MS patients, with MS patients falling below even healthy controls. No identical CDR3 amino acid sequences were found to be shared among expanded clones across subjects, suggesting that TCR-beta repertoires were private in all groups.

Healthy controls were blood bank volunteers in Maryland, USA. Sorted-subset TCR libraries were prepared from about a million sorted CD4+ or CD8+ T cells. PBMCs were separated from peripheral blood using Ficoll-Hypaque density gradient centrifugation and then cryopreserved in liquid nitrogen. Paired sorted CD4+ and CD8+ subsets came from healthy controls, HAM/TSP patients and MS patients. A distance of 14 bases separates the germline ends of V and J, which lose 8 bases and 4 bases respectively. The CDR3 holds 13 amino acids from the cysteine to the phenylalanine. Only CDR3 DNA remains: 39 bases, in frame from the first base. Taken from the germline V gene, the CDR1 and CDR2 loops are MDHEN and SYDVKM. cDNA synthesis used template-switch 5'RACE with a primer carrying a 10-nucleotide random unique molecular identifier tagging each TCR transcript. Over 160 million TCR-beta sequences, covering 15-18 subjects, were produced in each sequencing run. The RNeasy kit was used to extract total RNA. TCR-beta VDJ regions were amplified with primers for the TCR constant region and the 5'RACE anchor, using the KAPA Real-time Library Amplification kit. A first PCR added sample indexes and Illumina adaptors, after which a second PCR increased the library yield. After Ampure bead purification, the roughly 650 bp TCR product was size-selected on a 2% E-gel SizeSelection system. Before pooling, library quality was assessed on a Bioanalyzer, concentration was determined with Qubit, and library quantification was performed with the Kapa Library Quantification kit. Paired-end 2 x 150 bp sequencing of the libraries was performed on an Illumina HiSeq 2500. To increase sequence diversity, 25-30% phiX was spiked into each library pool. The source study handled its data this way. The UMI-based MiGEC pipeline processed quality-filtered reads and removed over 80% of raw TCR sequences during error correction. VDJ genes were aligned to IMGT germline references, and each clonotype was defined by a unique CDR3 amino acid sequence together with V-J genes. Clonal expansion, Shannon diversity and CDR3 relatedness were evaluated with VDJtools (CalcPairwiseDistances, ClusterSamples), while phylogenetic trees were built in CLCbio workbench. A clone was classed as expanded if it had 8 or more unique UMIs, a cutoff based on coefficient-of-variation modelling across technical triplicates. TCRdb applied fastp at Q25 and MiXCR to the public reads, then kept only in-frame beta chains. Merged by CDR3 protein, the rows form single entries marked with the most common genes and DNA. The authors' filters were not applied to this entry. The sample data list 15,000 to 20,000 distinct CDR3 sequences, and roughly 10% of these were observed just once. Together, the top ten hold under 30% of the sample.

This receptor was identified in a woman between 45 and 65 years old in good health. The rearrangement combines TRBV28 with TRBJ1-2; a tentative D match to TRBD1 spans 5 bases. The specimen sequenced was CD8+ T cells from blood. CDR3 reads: CASGRGSSYGYTF. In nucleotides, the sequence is TGTGCCAGCGGGAGGGGCTCCTCCTATGGCTACACCTTC.